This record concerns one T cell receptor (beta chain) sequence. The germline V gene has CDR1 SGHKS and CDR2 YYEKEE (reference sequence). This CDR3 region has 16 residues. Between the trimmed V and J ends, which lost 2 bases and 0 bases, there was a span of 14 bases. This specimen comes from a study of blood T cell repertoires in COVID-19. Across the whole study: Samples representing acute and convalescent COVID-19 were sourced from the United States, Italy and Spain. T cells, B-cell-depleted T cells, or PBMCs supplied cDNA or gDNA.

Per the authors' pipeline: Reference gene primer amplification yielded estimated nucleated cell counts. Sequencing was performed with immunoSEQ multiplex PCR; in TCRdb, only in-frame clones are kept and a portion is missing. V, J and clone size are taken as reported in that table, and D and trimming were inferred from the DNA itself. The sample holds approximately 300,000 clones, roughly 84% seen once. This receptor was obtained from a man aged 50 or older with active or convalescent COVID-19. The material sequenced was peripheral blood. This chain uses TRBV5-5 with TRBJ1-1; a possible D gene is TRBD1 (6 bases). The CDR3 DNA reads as TGTGCCAGCAGCTTCTATACGGGACAAATGAACACTGAAGCTTTCTTT. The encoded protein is CASSFYTGQMNTEAFF. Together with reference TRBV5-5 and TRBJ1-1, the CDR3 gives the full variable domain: DAGVTQSPTHLIKTRGQQVTLRCSPISGHKSVSWYQQVLGQGPQFIFQYYEKEERGRGNFPDRFSARQFPNYSSELNVNALLLGDSALYLCASSFYTGQMNTEAFFGQGTRLTVV.